A selection of T cell receptor beta chains follows, all from one sample in a study of technical replicates of blood from a few donors. TCRdb's copy holds only in-frame clones and misses some; the assay was immunoSEQ multiplex PCR. The table records about 84,000 clones, just over 90% of them present only once. What was sequenced was T cells isolated from PBMCs. The receptors shown here come from a human donor in good health. CDR3s include the opening cysteine and the closing phenylalanine or tryptophan. Part of the rows lack a size; the others show once, few, many or a class for expanded clones.

TRBV2,TRBJ2-2,.,CASRPTDWPTNTGELFF
TRBV19,TRBJ1-2,.,CASSNNGLHGYTF
TRBV5-1,TRBJ2-5,.,CASSTRTGPQETQYF
TRBV11-2,TRBJ1-1,.,CASSQRGGDRVTPEAFF
TRBV6-1,TRBJ1-6,few,CASRRVALGSPLHF
TRBV7-9,TRBJ1-2,.,CASSVMFGQGGGGYTF
TRBV19,TRBJ1-6,.,CASSTGIRSPLHF
TRBV2,TRBJ2-2,.,CASGPFAGELFF
TRBV5-5,TRBJ2-5,.,CASSFYRAEVIGETQYF
TRBV6-6,TRBJ1-2,.,CATTTGDSRYTF
TRBV5-1,TRBJ2-3,.,CASSLALVDQDRITDTQYF
TRBV5-1,TRBJ2-2,.,CASSLASTGELFF
TRBV2,TRBJ1-1,.,CASRLLTGGTAEAFF
TRBV19,TRBJ2-1,.,CASSIWATSVQFF
TRBV5-5,TRBJ1-5,.,CASSFRDTNQPQHF
TRBV19,TRBJ2-1,once,CASSTRREGSPEQFF
TRBV1,TRBJ2-1,.,CTSSQGHALAGTYNEQFF
TRBV14,TRBJ2-7,.,CASRGTSQYEQYF
TRBV11-2,TRBJ2-1,.,CASSLDLAGEQFF
TRBV5-1,TRBJ2-3,.,CASSAGTSGMDTQYF
TRBV28,TRBJ2-7,.,CASSLVRTGSLQQYF
TRBV5-4,TRBJ2-7,.,CASSFEGRRYEQYF
TRBV5-1,TRBJ2-1,.,CASSLPGLAGVKEQFF
TRBV28,TRBJ2-7,.,CASSLLSYEQYF
TRBV5-4,TRBJ2-7,once,CASGPAGSRTLYEQYF
TRBV9,TRBJ2-7,.,CASSNSGSSYEQYF
TRBV7-9,TRBJ1-2,.,CASSRTLDGGNYGYTF
TRBV2,TRBJ2-3,.,CASLLGGLVTDTQYF
TRBV11-3,TRBJ1-3,.,CASSLGTTSSGNTIYF
TRBV4-1,TRBJ2-1,.,CASSQILAGDYNEQFF
TRBV19,TRBJ2-7,.,CASSIGQGLSYEQYF
TRBV4-1,TRBJ2-1,.,CASSQELVVDEQFF
TRBV10-1,TRBJ1-1,.,CASSPSLGGGGEAFF
TRBV7-6,TRBJ2-7,once,CASSTYSGGGPYEQYF
TRBV18,TRBJ2-7,.,CASSLQGSPYEQYF
TRBV4-1,TRBJ2-2,.,CASSPPGLNTGELFF
TRBV6-5,TRBJ1-2,.,CASGAPFYGYTF
TRBV7-9,TRBJ2-3,.,CASSGATDTQYF
TRBV7-3,TRBJ2-7,.,CASSPGQGNEQYF
TRBV6-1,TRBJ2-1,.,CASSNRGLEQFF
TRBV9,TRBJ2-5,.,CASSVAGETQYF
TRBV12-5,TRBJ1-1,.,CASGLGGRGYTEAFF
TRBV7-9,TRBJ1-4,.,CASSSAPYRQGGNEKLFF
TRBV5-1,TRBJ1-1,.,CASSLEVQGTVGRAFF
TRBV19,TRBJ1-1,.,CASYRENTEAFF
TRBV28,TRBJ2-7,few,CASTVSGGTYEQYF
TRBV28,TRBJ2-2,.,CASSFTLSGELFF
TRBV6-5,.,.,CASSPGQGHSEQYF
TRBV11-2,TRBJ2-7,.,CASAGQGYEQYF
TRBV19,TRBJ1-1,.,CASIPIGQFEAFF
TRBV11-3,TRBJ1-2,.,CASSADRVTYGYTF
TRBV19,TRBJ2-1,.,CASSPFLSGDEQFF
TRBV4-1,TRBJ2-7,.,CASSHQDRGHEQYF
TRBV11-2,TRBJ2-2,.,CASSPRDTGELFF
TRBV5-1,TRBJ2-7,.,CASSPSQGAGGYEQYF
TRBV27,TRBJ2-7,once,CASSKIGTGEDEQYF
TRBV5-1,TRBJ2-5,.,CASSRTGGSPETQYF
TRBV29-1,TRBJ2-2,.,CSVNFPKQGQGTGELFF
TRBV5-4,TRBJ2-1,.,CASSLNGGVYNEQFF
TRBV7-7,TRBJ2-3,.,CASSLVAGPTDTQYF